These 31 T cell receptor beta chains came from one sample sequenced in a study of blood T cells in healthy people across ages. Then a second PCR, running about 6 to 12 cycles, was carried out with a sample-barcoded 5' primer and a J-beta primer mix. MiXCR was run by TCRdb on the 5' RACE reads, yielding one entry per CDR3 protein. The top ten clones hold 6.5% to 10% of a sample with some 1.4 million distinct CDR3 sequences, 35% to 45% of them seen once. What was sequenced was blood. The receptors were gathered from a woman between 18 and 30 years old in good health.

This rearrangement joins TRBV27 to TRBJ2-1, with TRBD2 matching over 9 bases. This CDR3 is built from 19 residues. Trimming removed 2 bases from V and 0 bases from J; junction bases left unmatched: 11. The germline V gene encodes CDR1 MNHEY and CDR2 SMNVEV (reference sequence). Here the CDR3 reads CASSLRLAGSMSSYNEQFF. CDR3 in DNA: TGTGCCAGCAGTTTACGGCTAGCGGGGTCCATGAGCTCCTACAATGAGCAGTTCTTC.

V gene TRBV6-1 combines with J gene TRBJ1-2; a weak D match, TRBD1 (5 bases). The germline V gene has CDR1 MNHNS and CDR2 SASEGT. The CDR3 length is 15 residues. V shed 3 bases and J shed 7 bases, with 18 bases lying between them. The CDR3 loop reads CASSEVGEDVIGYTF. For the CDR3, the DNA is TGTGCCAGCAGTGAGGTGGGGGAGGACGTTATTGGCTACACCTTC.

This clonotype appeared many times. The chain joins TRBV9 to TRBJ2-1, with TRBD2 as a possible D gene (6 bases). Trimming pared 2 bases from V and 1 base from J, leaving 10 bases between. There are 15 residues in the CDR3. CDR1 is SGDLS and CDR2 is YYNGEE in the germline V gene. The CDR3 spells CASSVGGLSYNEQFF. As DNA, the CDR3 is TGTGCCAGCAGCGTGGGAGGCCTTTCCTACAATGAGCAGTTCTTC.

This clonotype was picked up a small number of times. V gene TRBV7-2 combines with J gene TRBJ1-2; 9 bases fit TRBD1. The CDR3 loop spans 15 amino acids. Trimming took 1 base from V and 4 from J; bases not matched to a gene: 4. CDR1 SGHTA and CDR2 FQGNSA come from the germline V gene. The CDR3 bases are TGTGCCAGCAGCTTAGTACAGGGGGCAGCCTATGGCTACACCTTC. Translation gives CASSLVQGAAYGYTF.

This chain uses TRBV7-8 with TRBJ1-5, with TRBD1 identical over 9 bases. The CDR3 is made up of 15 amino acids. Trimming took 8 bases from V and 0 from J; bases not matched to a gene: 5. In germline, CDR1 is SGHVS, CDR2 FQNEAQ. The CDR3 reads CASRDREGSNQPQHF. In DNA form, the CDR3 reads TGTGCCAGCCGGGACAGGGAAGGTAGCAATCAGCCCCAGCATTTT.

J is TRBJ2-7 and V is TRBV19; D is perhaps TRBD2 (6 bases). With 6 bases removed from V and 6 bases from J, the gap between germline ends came to 18 bases. The CDR3 has 14 amino acids. The germline V gene has CDR1 LNHDA and CDR2 SQIVND (reference sequence). CDR3 nucleotide sequence: TGTGCCAGTAGCGCGGGAAACCTACTTTCCGAGCAGTACTTC. Its protein is CASSAGNLLSEQYF.

The rearrangement links TRBV9 to TRBJ2-3, with TRBD2 matching 8 bases. Germline V CDR1 and CDR2: SGDLS, YYNGEE. Trimming cost V 4 bases and J 4 bases; bases outside gene matches: 17. The CDR3 loop spans 18 amino acids. CDR3 nucleotide sequence: TGTGCCAGCAGCTCCTTCCCCGGGGGGGCCATCGGGGCAGATACGCAGTATTTT. Amino acid sequence: CASSSFPGGAIGADTQYF. Looking up the rest from reference TRBV9 and TRBJ2-3 gives the full variable domain: DSGVTQTPKHLITATGQRVTLRCSPRSGDLSVYWYQQSLDQGLQFLIQYYNGEERAKGNILERFSAQQFPDLHSELNLSSLELGDSALYFCASSSFPGGAIGADTQYFGPGTRLTVL.

This rearrangement joins TRBV9 to TRBJ1-1, with D maybe TRBD1 (6 bases). This CDR3 is built from 15 residues. Germline V lookup: CDR1 SGDLS, CDR2 YYNGEE. V lost 3 bases and J 1 base, leaving 13 bases between the germline ends. The CDR3 is CASSGNRGGNTEAFF. The DNA for the CDR3 is TGTGCCAGCAGCGGAAATAGGGGGGGGAACACTGAAGCTTTCTTT. Combining the CDR3 with reference TRBV9 and TRBJ1-1 gives the whole variable domain DSGVTQTPKHLITATGQRVTLRCSPRSGDLSVYWYQQSLDQGLQFLIQYYNGEERAKGNILERFSAQQFPDLHSELNLSSLELGDSALYFCASSGNRGGNTEAFFGQGTRLTVV.

This chain uses TRBV28 with TRBJ2-7; the D is unclear. V was clipped by 5 bases and J by 7 bases, with 12 bases between them. CDR3 size: 12 residues. Germline CDR1 MDHEN, CDR2 SYDVKM. The CDR3 region has the DNA TGTGCCAGCAGTCTGACCTGGTGGGAGCAGTACTTC. Encoded protein: CASSLTWWEQYF.

The chain has TRBV24-1 and TRBJ2-5, with 9 bases identical to TRBD1. V lost 7 bases and J lost 5; bases outside the gene matches: 4. Germline V CDR1 and CDR2: KGHDR, SFDVKD. This CDR3 is 13 amino acids long. The CDR3 DNA reads as TGTGCCACCAGCACAGGGGGCGGGGAGACCCAGTACTTC. This codes for CATSTGGGETQYF.

V gene TRBV28 combines with J gene TRBJ1-1; tentatively, D is TRBD1 (6 bases). In germline, CDR1 is MDHEN, CDR2 SYDVKM. Trimming left V 2 bases short and J 1 base short, with 14 bases between. This CDR3 spans 16 amino acids. The CDR3 coding sequence is TGTGCCAGCAGTTTACCTTCCTGGACAGAGAACACTGAAGCTTTCTTT. Translating it yields CASSLPSWTENTEAFF.

This clonotype has only one observation. The gene calls are TRBV20-1 and TRBJ2-1, with 9 bases that match TRBD2. Germline V gene lookup returns CDR1 DFQATT and CDR2 SNEGSKA (reference sequence). Unmatched junction bases numbered 28, after V lost 5 bases and J lost 11 bases. The CDR3 spans 19 residues. CDR3 sequence: CSASVRLAGKVFGSDKQFF. The CDR3 DNA is TGCAGTGCTTCGGTTCGGCTAGCGGGGAAAGTTTTTGGGTCTGATAAGCAGTTCTTC.

This clonotype was recorded a few times. J is TRBJ2-4 and V is TRBV7-9; no firm D call. CDR1 SEHNR and CDR2 FQNEAQ come from the germline V gene (reference sequence). V shed 3 bases and J shed 13 bases, with 22 bases lying between them. This CDR3 is 15 amino acids long. The CDR3: CASSFSPLFILEQYF. In nucleotides, the CDR3 is TGTGCCAGCAGCTTTAGTCCCCTGTTCATCTTGGAGCAGTACTTC.

The chain is built from TRBV7-6 and TRBJ2-7; 9 bases fit TRBD1. V was clipped by 0 bases and J by 5 bases; unmatched bases: 14. Germline CDR1 and CDR2: SGHVS and FNYEAQ. This CDR3 contains 18 residues. In DNA, the CDR3 is TGTGCCAGCAGCTTAGCGCTCGGACAGGGGCTTGAAAGCGACGAGCAGTACTTC. Residues: CASSLALGQGLESDEQYF.

Only a few counts were recorded for this clonotype. The gene calls are TRBV11-2 and TRBJ2-3; possibly TRBD2 for D (5 bases). Germline lookup yields CDR1 SGHAT and CDR2 FQNNGV. The CDR3 covers 17 residues. Trimming cost V 0 bases and J 0 bases, with 13 bases left between them. CDR3 in DNA: TGTGCCAGCAGCTTAGAGGCTTTCCGCGGGAGCACAGATACGCAGTATTTT. This sequence encodes CASSLEAFRGSTDTQYF.

The chain carries TRBV7-2 and TRBJ2-7; D is uncertain. V lost 5 bases and J lost 5, with 13 bases in between. The CDR3 is made up of 13 amino acids. Germline V CDR1 and CDR2: SGHTA, FQGNSA. The CDR3 spells CASSPYPPDEQYF. For the CDR3, the DNA is TGTGCCAGCAGCCCATACCCCCCGGACGAGCAGTACTTC.

This clonotype was seen just once. J is TRBJ1-1 and V is TRBV5-6, with 11 bases that match TRBD1. Trimming took 5 bases from V and 1 from J; bases not matched to a gene: 7. The CDR3 consists of 16 residues. CDR1 and CDR2 (germline): SGHDT, YYEEEE. The CDR3 nucleotides are TGTGCCAGCAGGCGGGACAGGGGGTTCCAGAACACTGAAGCTTTCTTT. As protein: CASRRDRGFQNTEAFF.

The J gene is TRBJ2-3, the V gene TRBV20-1, with D perhaps matching TRBD1 (6 bases). The V end was cut by 5 bases, the J end by 2 bases, with 11 bases between. CDR1 and CDR2 from the germline V gene are DFQATT and SNEGSKA (reference sequence). This CDR3 has 13 residues. CDR3 protein: CSAVDSSTDTQYF. CDR3 coding DNA: TGCAGTGCTGTGGACAGTTCCACAGATACGCAGTATTTT.

The rearrangement joins TRBV20-1 to TRBJ2-7; no firm D call. Deletions cut 6 bases from V and 3 bases from J, with 15 bases between. The CDR3 consists of 13 residues. Germline V CDR1 and CDR2: DFQATT, SNEGSKA (reference sequence). CDR3: CSAPRYTNYEQYF. Here the CDR3 DNA reads TGCAGTGCCCCTAGGTACACTAACTACGAGCAGTACTTC.

The J gene is TRBJ2-7, the V gene TRBV10-3; TRBD1 aligns across 10 bases. Trimming cost V 6 bases and J 3 bases; bases outside gene matches: 5. The CDR3 has 14 amino acids. Germline V CDR1 and CDR2: ENHRY, SYGVKD. The CDR3, as DNA: TGTGCCATCAGCCGGGGACAGGGGAACTACGAGCAGTACTTC. Protein product: CAISRGQGNYEQYF.

This clonotype showed up just a few times. The V gene is TRBV20-1, the J gene TRBJ2-7, with 8 bases aligning to TRBD2. The length of the CDR3 is 13 residues. Trimming at V came to 6 bases and at J to 4 bases, leaving 8 bases not matched to a gene. Per the germline V gene, CDR1 is DFQATT and CDR2 is SNEGSKA (reference sequence). This chain's CDR3 is CSALTAGGYEQYF. For the CDR3, the DNA is TGCAGTGCCCTCACCGCGGGAGGTTACGAGCAGTACTTC.

This clonotype was seen many times. The rearrangement links TRBV5-1 to TRBJ2-7, with D uncertain. V gave up 0 bases and J gave up 0 bases, with 10 bases separating them. Germline V gene sequence: CDR1 SGHRS, CDR2 YFSETQ. There are 15 residues in the CDR3. In DNA form, the CDR3 reads TGCGCCAGCAGCTTGGAGTCGACCCACTCCTACGAGCAGTACTTC. Its protein product is CASSLESTHSYEQYF.

The chain joins TRBV20-1 to TRBJ2-2, with a possible D match to TRBD2 (7 bases). CDR1 and CDR2 (germline): DFQATT, SNEGSKA (reference sequence). V lost 3 bases and J 3 bases, leaving 17 bases between the germline ends. The CDR3 covers 16 residues. The CDR3 coding sequence is TGCAGTGCTAGTGGCACGGCGGGGGCGTACACCGGGGAGCTGTTTTTT. Translation: CSASGTAGAYTGELFF.

The rearrangement uses TRBV28 and TRBJ2-5, with 9 bases that match TRBD2. Germline V gives CDR1 MDHEN, CDR2 SYDVKM. V trimming: 5 bases; J trimming: 5 bases; junction bases outside the gene matches: 6. The CDR3 totals 14 residues. This chain's CDR3 is CASSVYTSGETQYF. In DNA form, the CDR3 reads TGTGCCAGCAGTGTATATACTAGCGGGGAGACCCAGTACTTC.

This clonotype was picked up many times. The rearrangement joins TRBV5-1 to TRBJ2-3; 13 bases are shared with TRBD2. The trim removed 5 bases at V and 4 bases at J, leaving 4 bases unmatched. The CDR3 spans 15 residues. The V gene's germline CDR1 is SGHRS and CDR2 YFSETQ. CDR3 sequence: CASSSGLAGADTQYF. The CDR3 DNA reads as TGCGCCAGCAGTTCCGGACTAGCGGGAGCAGATACGCAGTATTTT.

The V call is TRBV3-1, the J call TRBJ2-7, with 7 bases that match TRBD2. Trimming cost V 1 base and J 7 bases; bases outside gene matches: 13. This CDR3 spans 16 amino acids. The V gene's germline CDR1 is LGHDT and CDR2 YNNKEL (reference sequence). CDR3 nucleotide sequence: TGTGCCAGCAGCCAAGGGTCAGCGGGGTACTACAATGAGCAGTACTTC. Its translation: CASSQGSAGYYNEQYF.

The chain carries TRBV27 and TRBJ2-3; TRBD1 agrees at 8 bases. The J segment lost 3 bases and the V segment lost 0 bases, leaving 2 bases of the junction unmatched. Germline CDR1 MNHEY, CDR2 SMNVEV (reference sequence). The CDR3 length is 15 residues. This CDR3 is CASSLSWTGTDTQYF. The CDR3 nucleotides are TGTGCCAGCAGTTTATCGTGGACAGGGACAGATACGCAGTATTTT.

The J gene is TRBJ2-3, the V gene TRBV20-1; the D gene is possibly TRBD2 (6 bases). The CDR3 length is 11 residues. Germline V gene data show CDR1 as DFQATT and CDR2 as SNEGSKA (reference sequence). V lost 6 bases and J lost 10, with 14 bases in between. The CDR3 sequence is CSAPSRGAQYF. CDR3 sequence (DNA): TGCAGTGCACCCTCACGCGGGGCGCAGTATTTT.

V gene TRBV29-1 combines with J gene TRBJ1-5; D unclear. Deletions cut 7 bases from V and 1 base from J, with 14 bases between. CDR3 length: 14 residues. CDR1 is SQVTM, CDR2 ANQGSEA, per germline. The CDR3 sequence: CSACYGGSNQPQHF. The CDR3 coding sequence is TGCAGCGCCTGTTACGGCGGGAGCAATCAGCCCCAGCATTTT. The whole variable domain, filled in from reference TRBV29-1 and TRBJ1-5, reads SAVISQKPSRDICQRGTSLTIQCQVDSQVTMMFWYRQQPGQSLTLIATANQGSEATYESGFVIDKFPISRPNLTFSTLTVSNMSPEDSSIYLCSACYGGSNQPQHFGDGTRLSIL.

V usage is TRBV12-3 or TRBV12-4 and J usage is TRBJ2-3; 9 nucleotides align to TRBD2. CDR3 length: 19 amino acids. The junction had 14 bases not matched to a gene; V was cut back by 3 bases and J by 1 base. The CDR3 sequence is CASSFVGLAGITGTDTQYF. CDR3 DNA: TGTGCCAGCAGTTTCGTGGGGCTAGCGGGGATAACGGGCACAGATACGCAGTATTTT.

CDR3 sequence reads: CSAFSPSGGEQYF. In DNA, the CDR3 is TGCAGTGCATTCTCCCCTAGCGGGGGCGAGCAGTATTTT. The V and J genes are TRBV20-1 and TRBJ2-3, with 10 positions matching TRBD2. V lost 6 bases and J lost 11; bases outside the gene matches: 11. The CDR3 covers 13 residues. Germline V gives CDR1 DFQATT, CDR2 SNEGSKA (reference sequence).